A selection of T cell receptor beta chains follows, all from one sample in a study of shared clonotypes between healthy human individuals. Clones were read by immunoSEQ multiplex PCR, and TCRdb kept only the in-frame ones, dropping some. The table shows millions of clones, with just over 90% occurring only once. The source material was naive CD4+ T cells sorted from blood. The source of these receptors is a young man in good health. Each CDR3 is given with its conserved first and last residue. D genes are given only for firm matches. Rows may omit the clone size; those that give it use once, few, many or a size class.

V	J	size	D	CDR3	DNA
TRBV30	TRBJ2-1	NA	NA	CAWSVPTGYSYNEQFF	TGTGCCTGGAGTGTACCGACAGGTTACTCCTACAATGAGCAGTTCTTC
TRBV6-5	TRBJ1-2	NA	NA	CASSYSITADYGYTF	TGTGCCAGCAGTTACTCGATTACGGCGGACTATGGCTACACCTTC
TRBV18	TRBJ2-1	once	NA	CASSPRLLLDSYNEQFF	TGTGCCAGCTCACCAAGGCTACTACTCGACTCCTACAATGAGCAGTTCTTC
TRBV4-1	TRBJ1-2	NA	NA	CASSLGPGRGDYGYTF	TGCGCCAGCAGCCTTGGGCCGGGTAGGGGGGACTATGGCTACACCTTC
TRBV7-3	TRBJ2-2	NA	NA	CASSPTPQASNTGELFF	TGTGCCAGCAGCCCCACCCCGCAAGCGTCGAACACCGGGGAGCTGTTTTTT
TRBV19	TRBJ1-5	NA	NA	CASSIFSGARTNQPQHF	TGTGCCAGTAGTATTTTCTCCGGGGCCCGGACAAATCAGCCCCAGCATTTT
TRBV18	TRBJ1-1	few	NA	CASSPPWGRNTEAFF	TGTGCCAGCTCACCACCGTGGGGAAGGAACACTGAAGCTTTCTTT
TRBV2	TRBJ1-1	NA	NA	CASSGTAGSAFF	TGTGCCAGCAGTGGAACAGCGGGCAGTGCTTTCTTT
TRBV30	TRBJ1-4	once	NA	CAWSVRSGSAEKLFF	TGTGCCTGGAGTGTAAGGTCTGGCAGCGCCGAAAAACTGTTTTTT
TRBV11-3	TRBJ2-2	NA	TRBD1	CASSGAGGNTGELFF	TGTGCCAGCAGCGGGGCAGGGGGCAACACCGGGGAGCTGTTTTTT
TRBV28	TRBJ1-4	NA	NA	CATGLGNEKLFF	TGTGCCACGGGACTGGGGAATGAAAAACTGTTTTTT
TRBV6-1	TRBJ1-1	NA	NA	CASQGLWEAFF	TGTGCCAGTCAGGGGCTTTGGGAAGCTTTCTTT
TRBV6-6	TRBJ1-3	NA	NA	CASSYLGVSGNTIYF	TGTGCCAGCAGTTACTTGGGGGTCTCTGGAAACACCATATATTTT
TRBV2	TRBJ1-4	NA	NA	CASSEVAPGNGKLFF	TGTGCCAGCAGTGAAGTAGCGCCAGGGAATGGAAAACTGTTTTTT
TRBV7-3	TRBJ2-3	once	TRBD2	CASSPSGRAGGPRADTQYF	TGTGCCAGCAGCCCAAGTGGGCGAGCGGGGGGGCCTCGGGCAGATACGCAGTATTTT
TRBV6-1	TRBJ1-2	NA	NA	CASSVTSRRGYTF	TGTGCCAGCAGTGTGACATCCCGCCGTGGCTACACCTTC
TRBV20-1	TRBJ2-5	NA	NA	CSALGQETQYF	TGCAGTGCCCTCGGCCAAGAGACCCAGTACTTC
TRBV29-1	TRBJ2-7	NA	TRBD1	CSVTRQGYGYEQYF	TGCAGCGTTACCCGACAGGGGTACGGGTACGAGCAGTACTTC
TRBV5-6	TRBJ1-2	NA	NA	CASSPGENYGYTF	TGTGCCAGCAGCCCCGGGGAAAACTATGGCTACACCTTC
TRBV27	TRBJ2-5	NA	NA	CASRPWRLQETQYF	TGTGCCAGCAGGCCTTGGCGGCTACAAGAGACCCAGTACTTC
TRBV2	TRBJ2-1	NA	NA	CASSEAGTSNNEQFF	TGTGCCAGCAGTGAAGCTGGAACGTCTAACAATGAGCAGTTCTTC
TRBV27	TRBJ1-2	NA	TRBD1	CASRKTGGESYGYTF	TGTGCCAGCAGAAAAACAGGGGGAGAGAGCTATGGCTACACCTTC
TRBV28	TRBJ2-2	NA	NA	CASSSGALGGTGELFF	TGTGCCAGCAGTTCCGGGGCCCTTGGTGGCACCGGGGAGCTGTTTTTT
TRBV7-9	TRBJ1-6	few	NA	CASSPRDPGSPLHF	TGTGCCAGCAGCCCGCGGGACCCGGGGTCACCCCTCCACTTT
TRBV9	TRBJ1-5	NA	NA	CASSVPGGGQPQHF	TGTGCCAGCAGCGTACCAGGAGGGGGTCAGCCCCAGCATTTT
TRBV5-4	TRBJ1-2	NA	NA	CASSLKSPGANYGYTF	TGTGCCAGCAGCTTGAAATCTCCAGGGGCGAACTATGGCTACACCTTC
TRBV7-3	TRBJ2-1	NA	NA	CASSTKAATGSNEQFF	TGTGCCAGCAGCACAAAGGCGGCGACAGGCAGCAATGAGCAGTTCTTC
TRBV25-1	TRBJ1-2	NA	NA	CASSSGNNYGYTF	TGTGCCAGCAGTTCGGGGAATAACTATGGCTACACCTTC
TRBV30	TRBJ1-5	NA	NA	CAWSGQGNQPQHF	TGTGCCTGGAGCGGGCAGGGCAATCAGCCCCAGCATTTT
TRBV6-1	TRBJ1-2	few	NA	CASVVAGTLGYTF	TGTGCCAGCGTCGTTGCTGGGACTCTGGGCTACACCTTC
TRBV6-5	TRBJ2-3	NA	NA	CASRPGGTDTQYF	TGTGCCAGCAGACCGGGAGGCACAGATACGCAGTATTTT
TRBV5-4	TRBJ1-2	NA	NA	CASTPSGQSNYGYTF	TGTGCCAGCACCCCGTCAGGGCAGTCTAACTATGGCTACACCTTC
TRBV5-4	TRBJ2-7	NA	NA	CASSLPGSTSYEQYF	TGTGCCAGCAGCTTGCCCGGGAGTACGTCCTACGAGCAGTACTTC
TRBV30	TRBJ1-3	NA	NA	CAWSVLRQTSGNTIYF	TGTGCCTGGAGTGTACTACGTCAGACCTCTGGAAACACCATATATTTT
TRBV30	TRBJ2-7	NA	NA	CAWSSSSGGRQYF	TGTGCCTGGAGTTCGTCCTCGGGCGGACGGCAGTACTTC
TRBV6-6	TRBJ2-7	NA	NA	CASSYSANEQYF	TGTGCCAGCAGTTACTCGGCCAACGAGCAGTACTTC
TRBV6-4	TRBJ1-1	NA	NA	CASKMEDSMNTEAFF	TGTGCCAGCAAAATGGAGGACAGCATGAACACTGAAGCTTTCTTT
TRBV28	TRBJ1-1	NA	NA	CASRPGPGVTEAFF	TGTGCCAGCCGGCCGGGGCCCGGGGTCACTGAAGCTTTCTTT
TRBV10-1	TRBJ2-5	NA	NA	CASSGAGTETQYF	TGCGCCAGCAGTGGGGCAGGGACGGAGACCCAGTACTTC
TRBV15	TRBJ2-3	NA	NA	CATSRELRGPSGDTQYF	TGTGCCACCAGCAGAGAGTTGCGGGGGCCCTCGGGAGATACGCAGTATTTT
TRBV4-1	TRBJ1-4	NA	NA	CASSQQGGEKLFF	TGCGCCAGCAGCCAACAGGGTGGTGAAAAACTGTTTTTT
TRBV29-1	TRBJ1-4	once	NA	CSATATNEKLFF	TGCAGCGCGACAGCAACTAATGAAAAACTGTTTTTT
TRBV9	TRBJ2-3	NA	NA	CASSVGGPDTQYF	TGTGCCAGCAGCGTGGGGGGTCCAGATACGCAGTATTTT
TRBV5-6	TRBJ1-5	NA	NA	CASSGGQNRPQHF	TGTGCCAGCAGCGGGGGTCAAAACCGGCCCCAGCATTTT
TRBV18	TRBJ2-7	NA	TRBD1	CASSPPVTGGLFEQYF	TGTGCCAGCTCACCACCTGTGACAGGGGGGTTATTCGAGCAGTACTTC
TRBV2	TRBJ2-5	NA	TRBD2	CASSWGGQETQYF	TGTGCCAGCAGCTGGGGGGGCCAAGAGACCCAGTACTTC
TRBV6-5	TRBJ2-2	NA	NA	CASSLGLPGELFF	TGTGCCAGCAGCCTGGGACTCCCCGGGGAGCTGTTTTTT
TRBV6-5	TRBJ1-6	NA	NA	CASNPGMWDNSPLHF	TGTGCCAGCAATCCAGGGATGTGGGATAATTCACCCCTCCACTTT
TRBV6-5	TRBJ2-3	NA	NA	CASSAMGTSTDTQYF	TGTGCCAGCAGTGCCATGGGAACTAGCACAGATACGCAGTATTTT
TRBV27	TRBJ2-7	once	TRBD1	CASSPRTGGYEQYF	TGTGCCAGCAGTCCACGGACAGGGGGCTACGAGCAGTACTTC
TRBV11-2	TRBJ2-7	NA	NA	CASSSLGGAMREQYF	TGTGCCAGCAGTTCCCTAGGCGGGGCAATGCGCGAGCAGTACTTC
TRBV7-9	TRBJ1-3	NA	TRBD1	CASSLWDRVGNTIYF	TGTGCCAGCAGCTTATGGGACAGGGTTGGAAACACCATATATTTT
TRBV10-3	TRBJ2-3	NA	NA	CAIKLNTDTQYF	TGTGCCATCAAACTCAACACAGATACGCAGTATTTT
TRBV19	TRBJ1-5	NA	NA	CASSHREQPQHF	TGTGCCAGTAGCCATAGAGAACAGCCCCAGCATTTT
TRBV5-1	TRBJ2-5	NA	TRBD2	CASSLAIVSGSGETQYF	TGCGCCAGCAGCTTGGCCATAGTAAGCGGGAGCGGAGAGACCCAGTACTTC
TRBV19	TRBJ2-2	once	TRBD1	CASSRDRVGVGELFF	TGTGCCAGTAGCCGGGACAGGGTAGGAGTCGGGGAGCTGTTTTTT